Below, 32 T cell receptor beta chains from the same sample are listed, as sequenced in a study of shared clonotypes between healthy human individuals. Using immunoSEQ multiplex PCR, the repertoire was profiled, and TCRdb retains in-frame clones only, with some absent. The sample consists of roughly 700,000 clones, around 74% of them appearing once. The sample taken for sequencing was memory CD4+ T cells sorted from blood. Subset defined: CD45RA-negative fraction. The receptor source for this set is a woman aged 25 to 39 in good health.

Regarding this clone: This sequence is one base from a far larger clone and is likely a read error. Other DNA sequences in this sample translate to the same CDR3. The V and J genes are TRBV27 and TRBJ2-7; TRBD1 aligns across 9 bases. The CDR3 extends over 13 amino acids. In germline, CDR1 is MNHEY, CDR2 SMNVEV (reference sequence). V gave up 6 bases and J gave up 2 bases; unmatched junction bases: 2. The CDR3 region is CASRRQGAYEQYF. The CDR3 DNA reads TGTGCCAGCAGACGACAGGGGGCCTACGAGCAGTACTTC.

The chain employs TRBV5-1 and TRBJ2-1; TRBD2 is a possible D gene (5 bases). The CDR3 is 17 amino acids. Germline V gene lookup returns CDR1 SGHRS and CDR2 YFSETQ. Trimming shortened V by 0 bases and J by 9 bases, and 22 bases separated the two germline ends. CDR3: CASSLEPIGNPGCEQFF. As DNA, the CDR3 is TGCGCCAGCAGCTTGGAACCAATTGGAAATCCGGGGTGTGAGCAGTTCTTC.

V and J are TRBV19 and TRBJ2-5, with 9 bases that match TRBD1. Germline V gene data show CDR1 as LNHDA and CDR2 as SQIVND (reference sequence). This CDR3 is built from 15 residues. Trimming took 9 bases from V and 0 from J; bases not matched to a gene: 8. The CDR3 is CASAQGAQYQETQYF. The CDR3 nucleotides are TGTGCCAGCGCACAGGGGGCCCAGTACCAAGAGACCCAGTACTTC.

V usage is TRBV7-2 and J usage is TRBJ2-7, with a weak D call TRBD1 (6 bases). This CDR3 is built from 13 residues. Between the trimmed V and J ends, which lost 4 bases and 5 bases, there was a span of 12 bases. In germline, CDR1 is SGHTA, CDR2 FQGNSA. The CDR3, as DNA: TGTGCCAGCAGCTACAGGGTTCAACACGAGCAGTACTTC. The encoded protein is CASSYRVQHEQYF.

The chain couples TRBV2 to TRBJ2-1; a weak D match, TRBD2 (5 bases). Trimming removed 7 bases at V and 0 bases at J, with 10 bases between. The germline CDR1 and CDR2 sequences are SNHLY and FYNNEI. The CDR3 contains 14 residues. This chain's CDR3 is CASTLATSYNEQFF. The CDR3 DNA sequence: TGTGCCAGCACCTTAGCGACCTCCTACAATGAGCAGTTCTTC.

This chain uses TRBV19 with TRBJ2-6; D remains ambiguous. Germline assignment: CDR1 LNHDA and CDR2 SQIVND (reference sequence). Trimming took off 3 bases at V and 0 bases at J, with 15 bases between the two ends. This CDR3 is 18 amino acids long. In DNA form, the CDR3 reads TGTGCCAGTAGTATTGTCCGGGTCCTGAGCTCTGGGGCCAACGTCCTGACTTTC. Translated, it gives CASSIVRVLSSGANVLTF. The full variable domain, rest sourced from reference TRBV19 and TRBJ2-6, is DGGITQSPKYLFRKEGQNVTLSCEQNLNHDAMYWYRQDPGQGLRLIYYSQIVNDFQKGDIAEGYSVSREKKESFPLTVTSAQKNPTAFYLCASSIVRVLSSGANVLTFGAGSRLTVL.

The J gene is TRBJ1-3, the V gene TRBV19; 7 nucleotides agree with TRBD1. The CDR3 has 14 residues. Unmatched junction bases numbered 3, after V lost 6 bases and J lost 1 base. Germline CDR1 is LNHDA and CDR2 is SQIVND (reference sequence). The DNA of the CDR3 is TGTGCCAGTAGAAACAGGGGATCTGGAAACACCATATATTTT. Protein product: CASRNRGSGNTIYF.

This rearrangement joins TRBV13 to TRBJ2-1, with D possibly being TRBD2 (6 bases). The CDR3 consists of 21 residues. Per germline, CDR1 PRHDT and CDR2 FYEKMQ (reference sequence). Trimming took off 0 bases at V and 0 bases at J, with 24 bases between the two ends. This chain's CDR3 is CASSLGLWFQRAEGSYNEQFF. The CDR3 DNA sequence: TGTGCCAGCAGCTTAGGCCTTTGGTTCCAGCGGGCTGAAGGCTCCTACAATGAGCAGTTCTTC. Based on the CDR3 plus reference TRBV13 and TRBJ2-1, the full variable domain is AAGVIQSPRHLIKEKRETATLKCYPIPRHDTVYWYQQGPGQDPQFLISFYEKMQSDKGSIPDRFSAQQFSDYHSELNMSSLELGDSALYFCASSLGLWFQRAEGSYNEQFFGPGTRLTVL.

The rearrangement uses TRBV6-1 and TRBJ2-2; TRBD1 matches 10 bases. V lost 10 bases to trimming and J lost 6 bases; unmatched junction nucleotides: 8. This CDR3 has 14 residues. Looked up from germline, CDR1 is MNHNS and CDR2 is SASEGT. This CDR3 is CATSGQGSAGELFF. The DNA for the CDR3 is TGTGCCACCTCGGGACAGGGGTCGGCCGGGGAGCTGTTTTTT.

The chain joins TRBV6-1 to TRBJ1-3; tentative D call: TRBD1 (6 bases). The CDR3 extends over 14 amino acids. CDR1 and CDR2 (germline): MNHNS, SASEGT. Trimming cost V 8 bases and J 2 bases, with 13 bases left between them. The CDR3 DNA reads as TGTGCCAGCGATCTAGGGGGACCTGGAAACACCATATATTTT. This sequence encodes CASDLGGPGNTIYF.

A word on this clone: Other DNA variants within this sample encode the same CDR3. The chain couples TRBV5-1 to TRBJ1-1; 9 bases line up with TRBD1. CDR3 size: 15 residues. Germline V gives CDR1 SGHRS, CDR2 YFSETQ. V dropped 0 bases and J dropped 6; count of bases not matched to a gene: 6. CDR3 residues: CASSLGDRDSPEAFF. The CDR3 coding sequence is TGCGCCAGCAGCTTGGGGGACAGGGATTCCCCTGAAGCTTTCTTT.

The rearrangement joins TRBV7-9 to TRBJ2-3, with TRBD2 as a possible D gene (6 bases). The CDR3 contains 14 residues. Trimming shortened V by 5 bases and J by 6 bases, and 15 bases separated the two germline ends. Per germline, CDR1 SEHNR and CDR2 FQNEAQ (reference sequence). As DNA, the CDR3 is TGTGCCAGCAGCCTCCCGGGAGAGTATGATACGCAGTATTTT. Protein product: CASSLPGEYDTQYF. Using reference TRBV7-9 and TRBJ2-3 for the parts outside the CDR3, the full variable domain is DTGVSQNPRHKITKRGQNVTFRCDPISEHNRLYWYRQTLGQGPEFLTYFQNEAQLEKSRLLSDRFSAERPKGSFSTLEIQRTEQGDSAMYLCASSLPGEYDTQYFGPGTRLTVL.

The rearrangement joins TRBV30 to TRBJ2-3, with 8 bases matching TRBD1. V was pared by 8 bases and J by 5 bases, with 9 bases of the junction left unmatched. This CDR3 comprises 13 residues. The V gene's germline CDR1 is GTSNPN and CDR2 SVGIG (reference sequence). The DNA for the CDR3 is TGTGCCAGCCTACAGGGGGTAGGAGATACGCAGTATTTT. Amino acid sequence: CASLQGVGDTQYF.

The chain uses TRBV27 and TRBJ1-5; D gene unclear. The CDR3 has 15 amino acids. The V end was cut by 3 bases, the J end by 0 bases, with 9 bases between. Germline CDR1 is MNHEY and CDR2 is SMNVEV (reference sequence). CDR3 amino acids: CASSFAGNSNQPQHF. CDR3 coding DNA: TGTGCCAGCAGTTTTGCGGGGAATAGCAATCAGCCCCAGCATTTT.

The chain is built from TRBV5-4 and TRBJ2-1; TRBD1 matches 7 bases. Germline CDR1 reads SGHNT; CDR2 reads YYREEE (reference sequence). Trimming removed 8 bases from V and 0 bases from J; junction bases left unmatched: 5. The CDR3 consists of 14 residues. The DNA of the CDR3 is TGTGCCAGTTATCGGGACAGCTCCTACAATGAGCAGTTCTTC. It translates to CASYRDSSYNEQFF.

This chain links TRBV2 with TRBJ2-1, with D unresolved. This CDR3 has 11 residues. Deletions cut 6 bases from V and 10 bases from J, with 10 bases between. Germline-derived CDR1 and CDR2 are SNHLY and FYNNEI. CDR3 amino acids: CASRRTPEQFF. Here the CDR3 DNA reads TGTGCCAGCAGGCGAACGCCCGAGCAGTTCTTC.

This clone was found once. This sequence joins TRBV6-5 and TRBJ2-7; D is tentatively TRBD1 or TRBD2 (6 bases each). V was clipped by 7 bases and J by 1 base, with 17 bases between them. This CDR3 region has 15 residues. The germline gives CDR1 MNHEY, CDR2 SVGAGI. CDR3 DNA sequence: TGTGCCAGCAAGAGGGGGGACCTTTTTTCCTACGAGCAGTACTTC. It specifies CASKRGDLFSYEQYF.

The chain uses TRBV5-4 and TRBJ2-2; TRBD1 might be the D (6 bases). Germline CDR1 and CDR2: SGHNT and YYREEE (reference sequence). The CDR3 is made up of 17 amino acids. Trimming took off 4 bases at V and 0 bases at J, with 16 bases between the two ends. The CDR3 loop reads CASSPGLAGANTGELFF. DNA of the CDR3: TGTGCCAGCAGCCCGGGCCTGGCAGGGGCGAACACCGGGGAGCTGTTTTTT. Drawing the rest from reference TRBV5-4 and TRBJ2-2, the complete variable domain is ETGVTQSPTHLIKTRGQQVTLRCSSQSGHNTVSWYQQALGQGPQFIFQYYREEENGRGNFPPRFSGLQFPNYSSELNVNALELDDSALYLCASSPGLAGANTGELFFGEGSRLTVL.

J is TRBJ1-5 and V is TRBV6-5; 7 nucleotides agree with TRBD1. V shed 7 bases, J shed 2 bases, and the junction held 5 bases outside the gene matches. This CDR3 region has 14 residues. CDR1 and CDR2 from the germline V gene are MNHEY and SVGAGI. The CDR3 nucleotides are TGTGCCAGCACTCCCACAGGGGGCAATCAGCCCCAGCATTTT. This encodes CASTPTGGNQPQHF.

This clone appeared a few times. The rearrangement joins TRBV19 to TRBJ1-5; D remains unclear. The ends were cut back, 5 bases at V and 3 bases at J, with 14 bases in the middle. The V gene's germline CDR1 is LNHDA and CDR2 SQIVND (reference sequence). The CDR3 has 15 residues. The CDR3 is CASSGSGRPNQPQHF. The CDR3, as DNA: TGTGCCAGTAGTGGGTCGGGGAGGCCCAATCAGCCCCAGCATTTT.

On this clone itself: The same CDR3 can be traced to other DNA sequences in this sample. CDR3 sequence reads: CASSLGDRDQETQYF. CDR3 DNA sequence: TGCGCCAGCAGCTTGGGGGACAGAGACCAAGAGACCCAGTACTTC. The chain carries TRBV5-1 and TRBJ2-5; 7 bases line up with TRBD1. Germline lookup yields CDR1 SGHRS and CDR2 YFSETQ. With 0 bases clipped from V and 0 bases from J, the junction kept 2 bases outside the gene matches. The CDR3 runs 15 residues.

The genes are TRBV11-2 and TRBJ2-1; 9 bases align to TRBD2. The CDR3 covers 15 residues. Germline assignment: CDR1 SGHAT and CDR2 FQNNGV. After removal of 4 bases from V and 2 bases from J, the junction contained 3 bases not matched to a gene. Here the CDR3 reads CASSSLAGPYNEQFF. The CDR3 DNA follows: TGTGCCAGCAGCTCTCTAGCGGGACCCTACAATGAGCAGTTCTTC.

This chain uses TRBV28 with TRBJ1-2; no clear D. The CDR3 is 16 residues long. Germline V gives CDR1 MDHEN, CDR2 SYDVKM. Deletions cut 6 bases from V and 5 bases from J, with 22 bases between. CDR3 loop: CASRPQGWSARYGYTF. CDR3 nucleotides: TGTGCCAGCAGGCCCCAAGGGTGGTCCGCTAGGTATGGCTACACCTTC.

V gene TRBV30 combines with J gene TRBJ1-3; D possibly corresponds to TRBD1 (6 bases). The V gene lost 8 bases and the J gene lost 8 bases, with 25 bases spanning the gap. There are 15 residues in the CDR3. Germline CDR1 is GTSNPN and CDR2 is SVGIG (reference sequence). For the CDR3, the DNA is TGTGCCCAGCACCGTCGGGGGCTTCTGGGGCACACCATATATTTT. Its protein product is CAQHRRGLLGHTIYF.

V is TRBV29-1 and J is TRBJ2-6, with D perhaps TRBD1 or TRBD2 (5 bases each). The germline V gene encodes CDR1 SQVTM and CDR2 ANQGSEA. V lost 6 bases and J 2 bases, leaving 11 bases between the germline ends. The CDR3 is 14 residues long. Here the CDR3 DNA reads TGCAGCGTCGGTGGGACCGCTGGGGCCAACGTCCTGACTTTC. Its protein product is CSVGGTAGANVLTF.

The chain combines TRBV10-3 with TRBJ1-5; TRBD1 aligns across 7 bases. Germline V gives CDR1 ENHRY, CDR2 SYGVKD. Trimming took 10 bases from V and 4 from J; bases not matched to a gene: 4. The CDR3 is made up of 12 amino acids. As DNA, the CDR3 is TGTGCCACCAGACAGGGAAATCAGCCCCAGCATTTT. Translating it yields CATRQGNQPQHF.

This chain joins TRBV5-1 and TRBJ2-1, with 8 positions matching TRBD2. The CDR3 extends over 13 amino acids. Trimming took 4 bases from V and 10 from J; bases not matched to a gene: 7. Germline V gene data show CDR1 as SGHRS and CDR2 as YFSETQ. The chain's CDR3 is CASSDGLAFEQFF. The CDR3 DNA is TGCGCCAGCAGCGACGGACTAGCTTTCGAGCAGTTCTTC.

This clone has more than one count but fewer than ten. The chain combines TRBV18 with TRBJ1-5; 9 bases agree with TRBD1. The CDR3 loop spans 15 amino acids. Germline V gene sequence: CDR1 KGHSH, CDR2 LQKENI. Trimming cost V 2 bases and J 7 bases; bases outside gene matches: 6. The CDR3 protein is CASSPTGGPGQPQHF. CDR3 coding DNA: TGTGCCAGCTCACCAACAGGGGGCCCGGGACAGCCCCAGCATTTT.

J is TRBJ1-5 and V is TRBV10-3, with D unresolved. V was shortened by 3 bases and J by 4 bases, with 10 bases between the two germline ends. CDR1 is ENHRY, CDR2 SYGVKD, per germline. The CDR3 runs to 14 residues. The CDR3 protein is CAISEGVSNQPQHF. The CDR3 DNA is TGTGCCATCAGTGAAGGAGTCAGTAATCAGCCCCAGCATTTT.

The rearrangement uses TRBV5-1 and TRBJ2-1, with 14 bases matching TRBD2. Trimming removed 3 bases from V and 1 base from J; junction bases left unmatched: 6. This CDR3 is built from 18 residues. CDR1 and CDR2 from the germline V gene are SGHRS and YFSETQ. CDR3 protein: CASSWRGLAGASYNEQFF. CDR3 sequence (DNA): TGCGCCAGCAGCTGGAGGGGACTAGCGGGAGCTTCCTACAATGAGCAGTTCTTC.

This clone was seen a handful of times. This sample also contains other DNA sequences that code for the same CDR3. The V call is TRBV6-6, the J call TRBJ1-2, with TRBD1 matching 7 bases. The CDR3 totals 13 residues. Germline V gene data show CDR1 as MNHNY and CDR2 as SVGAGI (reference sequence). J gave up 3 bases and V 5 bases, and 3 bases lay outside the gene matches. This CDR3 reads CASSPTGDYGYTF. CDR3 nucleotides: TGTGCCAGCAGTCCTACAGGGGACTATGGCTACACCTTC.

This clone was seen only once. J is TRBJ2-1 and V is TRBV10-1, with D unresolved. There are 13 residues in the CDR3. CDR1 and CDR2 (germline): WNHNN, SYGVQD (reference sequence). V dropped 8 bases and J dropped 4 bases, with 12 bases sitting between them. The CDR3 is CASGRNRYNEQFF. Here the CDR3 DNA reads TGCGCCAGCGGACGGAACAGATACAATGAGCAGTTCTTC.